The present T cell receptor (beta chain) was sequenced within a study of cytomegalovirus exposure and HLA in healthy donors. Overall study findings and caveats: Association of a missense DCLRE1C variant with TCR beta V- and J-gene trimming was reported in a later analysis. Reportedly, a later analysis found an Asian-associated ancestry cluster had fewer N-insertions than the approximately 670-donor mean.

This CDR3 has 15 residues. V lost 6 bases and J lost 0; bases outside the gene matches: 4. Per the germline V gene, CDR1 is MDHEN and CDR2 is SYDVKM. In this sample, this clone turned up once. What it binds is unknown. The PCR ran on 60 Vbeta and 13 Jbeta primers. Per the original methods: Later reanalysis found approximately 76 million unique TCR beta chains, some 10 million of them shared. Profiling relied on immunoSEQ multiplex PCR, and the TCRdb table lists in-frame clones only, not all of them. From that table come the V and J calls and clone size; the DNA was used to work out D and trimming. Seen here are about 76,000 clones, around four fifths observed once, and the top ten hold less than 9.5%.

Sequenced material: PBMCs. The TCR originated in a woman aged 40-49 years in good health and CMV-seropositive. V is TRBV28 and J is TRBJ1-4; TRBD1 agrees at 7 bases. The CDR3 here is CASSPGQATNEKLFF. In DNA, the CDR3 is TGTGCCAGCAGCCCCGGACAGGCAACTAATGAAAAACTGTTTTTT.